The present TCR beta chain was sequenced within a study of Ad26.COV2.S vaccination and SARS-CoV-2 variants. Regarding the study as a whole: Non-spike TCR breadth showed similarity between vaccine and placebo recipients. Substantial breadth was reportedly displayed by spike-specific CD8+ and CD4+ T cell responses after vaccination.

About this clone: Its antigen is undetermined.

This CDR3 contains 14 residues. In germline, CDR1 is SGHNT, CDR2 YYREEE (reference sequence). Trimming took 5 bases from V and 0 from J, leaving 12 bases between them. Using immunoSEQ multiplex PCR, the repertoire was profiled, and TCRdb retains in-frame clones only, with some absent. This table holds around 140,000 clones, roughly 88% found once. Sequenced material: peripheral blood, taken after recovery from COVID-19. This TCR was recovered from a human donor who had recovered from COVID-19. V and J are TRBV5-4 and TRBJ2-7; D is perhaps TRBD2 (6 bases). CDR3 protein: CASSPAGTSYEQYF. Written as DNA, the CDR3 is TGTGCCAGCAGTCCTGCGGGGACCTCCTACGAGCAGTACTTC.